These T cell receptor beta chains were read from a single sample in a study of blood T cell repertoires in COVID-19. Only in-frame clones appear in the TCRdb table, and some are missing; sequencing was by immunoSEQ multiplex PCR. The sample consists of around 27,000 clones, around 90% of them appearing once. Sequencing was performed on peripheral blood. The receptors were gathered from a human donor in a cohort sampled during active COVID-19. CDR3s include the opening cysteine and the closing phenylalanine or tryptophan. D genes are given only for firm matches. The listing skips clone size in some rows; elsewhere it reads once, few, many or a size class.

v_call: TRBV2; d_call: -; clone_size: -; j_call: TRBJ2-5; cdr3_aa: CASLRGRQETQYF; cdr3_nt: TGTGCCAGCCTTCGGGGGAGACAAGAGACCCAGTACTTC
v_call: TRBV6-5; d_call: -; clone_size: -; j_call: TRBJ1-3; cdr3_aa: CASSYSRGGSGNTIYF; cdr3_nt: TGTGCCAGCAGTTACTCTAGGGGAGGGTCTGGAAACACCATATATTTT
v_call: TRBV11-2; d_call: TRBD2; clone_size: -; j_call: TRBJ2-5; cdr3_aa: CASSVSGGYETQYF; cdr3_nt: TGTGCCAGCAGCGTTAGCGGGGGGTACGAGACCCAGTACTTC
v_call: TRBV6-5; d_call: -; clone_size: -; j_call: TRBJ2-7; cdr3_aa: CASSYGGASYEQYF; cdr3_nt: TGTGCCAGCAGTTACGGGGGGGCCTCCTACGAGCAGTACTTC
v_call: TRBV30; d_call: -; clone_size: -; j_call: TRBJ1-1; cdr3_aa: CAWSWVTVPEAFF; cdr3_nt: TGTGCCTGGAGTTGGGTTACAGTTCCTGAAGCTTTCTTT
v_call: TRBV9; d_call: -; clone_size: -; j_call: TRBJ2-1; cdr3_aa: CASSLELRGEQFF; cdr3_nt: TGTGCCAGCAGCCTTGAGTTGCGGGGTGAGCAGTTCTTC
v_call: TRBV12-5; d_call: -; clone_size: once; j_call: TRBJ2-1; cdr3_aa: CASGRNLRNEQFF; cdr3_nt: TGTGCTAGTGGTCGAAACTTGAGGAATGAGCAGTTCTTC
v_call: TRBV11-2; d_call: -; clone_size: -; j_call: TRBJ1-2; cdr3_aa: CASSLALGDWDGYTF; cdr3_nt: TGTGCCAGCAGCTTAGCGCTAGGTGACTGGGATGGCTACACCTTC
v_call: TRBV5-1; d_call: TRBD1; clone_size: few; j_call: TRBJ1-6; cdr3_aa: CASSLAGDRAYSPLHF; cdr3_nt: TGCGCCAGCAGCTTGGCAGGGGACAGGGCTTATTCACCCCTCCACTTT
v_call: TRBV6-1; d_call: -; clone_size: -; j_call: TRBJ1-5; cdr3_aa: CASSESQRGQPQHF; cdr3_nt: TGTGCCAGCAGTGAATCCCAGCGCGGTCAGCCCCAGCATTTT
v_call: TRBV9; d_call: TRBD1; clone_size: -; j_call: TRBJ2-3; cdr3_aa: CASSGGQGVFFTDTQYF; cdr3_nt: TGTGCCAGCAGCGGGGGACAGGGCGTTTTTTTCACAGATACGCAGTATTTT
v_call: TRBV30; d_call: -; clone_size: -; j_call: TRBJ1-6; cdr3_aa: CAWSGPGVSSYNSPLHF; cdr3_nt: TGTGCCTGGAGTGGCCCCGGTGTGAGCTCCTATAATTCACCCCTCCACTTT
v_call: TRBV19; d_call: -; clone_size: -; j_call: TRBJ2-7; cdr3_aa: CASSPTYPSYEQYF; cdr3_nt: TGTGCCAGTAGTCCAACATACCCTTCCTACGAGCAGTACTTC
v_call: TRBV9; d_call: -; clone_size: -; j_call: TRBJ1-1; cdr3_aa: CASSAQGYTEAFF; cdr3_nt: TGTGCCAGCAGCGCCCAGGGCTACACTGAAGCTTTCTTT
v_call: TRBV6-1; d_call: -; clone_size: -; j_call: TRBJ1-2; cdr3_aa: CASSERRRGYTF; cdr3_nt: TGTGCCAGCAGTGAAAGGCGGCGGGGCTACACCTTC
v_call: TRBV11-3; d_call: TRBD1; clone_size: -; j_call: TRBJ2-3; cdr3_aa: CASSTGITDTQYF; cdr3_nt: TGTGCCAGCTCGACAGGGATCACAGATACGCAGTATTTT
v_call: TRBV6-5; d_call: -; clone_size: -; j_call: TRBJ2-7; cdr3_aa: CASSYSRDEQYF; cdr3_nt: TGTGCCAGCAGTTACTCGAGGGACGAGCAGTACTTC
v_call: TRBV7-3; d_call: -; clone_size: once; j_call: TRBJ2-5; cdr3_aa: CASSPEGGTLWETQYF; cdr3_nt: TGTGCCAGCAGCCCCGAGGGGGGGACCCTCTGGGAGACCCAGTACTTC
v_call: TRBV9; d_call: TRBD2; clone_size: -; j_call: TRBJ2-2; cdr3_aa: CASSRRTSGYTGELFF; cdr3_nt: TGTGCCAGCAGCAGACGGACTAGCGGCTACACCGGGGAGCTGTTTTTT
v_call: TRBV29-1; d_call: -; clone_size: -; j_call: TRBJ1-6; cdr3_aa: CSVQGLGDSPLHF; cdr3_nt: TGCAGCGTACAGGGTTTGGGGGATTCACCCCTCCACTTT
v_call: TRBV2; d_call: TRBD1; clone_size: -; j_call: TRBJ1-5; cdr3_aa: CASSVQGAVQPQHF; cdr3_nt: TGTGCCAGCAGTGTTCAGGGGGCGGTTCAGCCCCAGCATTTT
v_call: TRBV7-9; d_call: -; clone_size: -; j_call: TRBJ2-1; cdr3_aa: CASSPMGLSNEQFF; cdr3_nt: TGTGCCAGCAGCCCTATGGGGCTGTCCAATGAGCAGTTCTTC
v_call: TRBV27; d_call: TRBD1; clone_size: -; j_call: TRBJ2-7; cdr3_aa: CASSSSGTGVSYEQYF; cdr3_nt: TGTGCCAGCAGTTCCTCCGGGACAGGGGTATCCTACGAGCAGTACTTC
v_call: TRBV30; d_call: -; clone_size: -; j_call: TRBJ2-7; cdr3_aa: CAWRASYEQYF; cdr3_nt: TGTGCCTGGAGAGCCTCCTACGAGCAGTACTTC
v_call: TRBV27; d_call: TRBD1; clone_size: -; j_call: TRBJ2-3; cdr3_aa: CASSPWTGVRDTQYF; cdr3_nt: TGTGCCAGCAGTCCGTGGACAGGGGTTCGAGATACGCAGTATTTT
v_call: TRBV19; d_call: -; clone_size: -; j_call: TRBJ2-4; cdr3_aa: CASSIGQSNIQYF; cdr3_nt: TGTGCCAGTAGTATCGGACAGTCCAACATTCAGTACTTC
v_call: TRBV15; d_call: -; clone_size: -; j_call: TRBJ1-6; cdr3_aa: CATSRGGYDSPLHF; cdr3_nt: TGTGCCACCAGCAGGGGGGGATATGATTCACCCCTCCACTTT
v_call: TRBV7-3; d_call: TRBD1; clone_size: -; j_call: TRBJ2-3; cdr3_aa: CASSPDRGPTDTQYF; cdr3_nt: TGTGCCAGCAGTCCGGACAGGGGGCCGACAGATACGCAGTATTTT
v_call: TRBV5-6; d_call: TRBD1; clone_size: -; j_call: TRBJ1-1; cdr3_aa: CASSLPGQRVDTEAFF; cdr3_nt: TGTGCCAGCAGCTTGCCGGGACAGAGGGTTGACACTGAAGCTTTCTTT
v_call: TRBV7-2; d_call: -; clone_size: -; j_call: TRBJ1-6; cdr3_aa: CASSPRQVSNSPLHF; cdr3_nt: TGTGCCAGCAGCCCTAGACAGGTCTCCAATTCACCCCTCCACTTT
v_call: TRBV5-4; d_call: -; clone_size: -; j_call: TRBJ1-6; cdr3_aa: CASSLGLRGNDSPLHF; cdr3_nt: TGTGCCAGCAGCTTGGGCCTTCGGGGGAACGATTCACCCCTCCACTTT
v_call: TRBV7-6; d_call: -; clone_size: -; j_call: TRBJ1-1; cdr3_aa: CASSLGRGGGNTEAFF; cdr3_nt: TGTGCCAGCAGCTTAGGCAGGGGAGGGGGGAACACTGAAGCTTTCTTT
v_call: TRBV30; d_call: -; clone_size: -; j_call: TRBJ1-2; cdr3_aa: CAWSVGIYGYTF; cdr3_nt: TGTGCCTGGAGTGTCGGTATCTATGGCTACACCTTC
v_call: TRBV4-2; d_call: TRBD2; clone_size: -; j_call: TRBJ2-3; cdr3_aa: CASSLSGGGTDTQYF; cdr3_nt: TGTGCCAGCAGCCTCAGCGGGGGGGGCACAGATACGCAGTATTTT
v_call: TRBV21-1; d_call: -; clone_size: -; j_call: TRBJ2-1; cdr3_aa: CASSTRERGASNEQFF; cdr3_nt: TGTGCCAGCAGCACGCGAGAGCGGGGGGCCTCCAATGAGCAGTTCTTC
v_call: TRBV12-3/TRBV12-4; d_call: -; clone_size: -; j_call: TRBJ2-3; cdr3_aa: CASSYRWDTQYF; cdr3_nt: TGTGCCAGCAGCTATCGATGGGATACGCAGTATTTT
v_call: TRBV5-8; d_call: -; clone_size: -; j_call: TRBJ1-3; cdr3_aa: CATRGGFSGNTPIYF; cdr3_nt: TGTGCCACCAGGGGAGGGTTCTCTGGAAACACCCCCATATATTTT
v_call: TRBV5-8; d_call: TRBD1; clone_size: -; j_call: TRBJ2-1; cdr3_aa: CASSRRTGAYNEQFF; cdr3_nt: TGTGCCAGCAGCCGCCGGACAGGGGCCTACAATGAGCAGTTCTTC
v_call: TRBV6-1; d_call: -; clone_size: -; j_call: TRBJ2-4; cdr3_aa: CASSEREKNIQYF; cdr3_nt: TGTGCCAGCAGTGAAAGGGAGAAAAACATTCAGTACTTC
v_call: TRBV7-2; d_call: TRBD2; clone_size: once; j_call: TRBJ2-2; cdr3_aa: CASSPRERGGRGAGELFF; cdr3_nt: TGTGCCAGCAGCCCCCGTGAGCGGGGGGGCCGCGGCGCCGGGGAGCTGTTTTTT
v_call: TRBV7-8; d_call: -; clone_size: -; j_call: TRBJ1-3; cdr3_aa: CASSLGPGMSSGNTIYF; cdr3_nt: TGTGCCAGCAGCTTAGGGCCGGGGATGTCCTCTGGAAACACCATATATTTT
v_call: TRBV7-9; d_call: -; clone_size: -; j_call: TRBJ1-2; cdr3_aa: CASSLPRENYGYTF; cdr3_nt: TGTGCCAGCAGCTTACCCCGGGAGAACTATGGCTACACCTTC
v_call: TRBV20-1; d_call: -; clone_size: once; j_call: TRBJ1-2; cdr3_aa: CSASQGSGYGYTF; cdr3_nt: TGCAGTGCTAGTCAGGGTTCAGGCTATGGCTACACCTTC
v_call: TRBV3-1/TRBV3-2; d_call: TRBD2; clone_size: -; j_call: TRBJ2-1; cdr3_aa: CASSHSSLAGGFGEQFF; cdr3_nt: TGTGCCAGCAGCCATTCGAGTCTAGCGGGGGGGTTCGGTGAGCAGTTCTTC
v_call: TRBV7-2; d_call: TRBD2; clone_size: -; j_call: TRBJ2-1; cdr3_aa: CASSRDSGGYNEQFF; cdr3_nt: TGTGCCAGCAGCCGGGATAGCGGGGGGTACAATGAGCAGTTCTTC
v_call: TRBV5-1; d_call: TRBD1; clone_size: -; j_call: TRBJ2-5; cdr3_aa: CASSSTRTGGQETQYF; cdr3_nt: TGCGCCAGCAGCTCCACACGGACAGGGGGACAAGAGACCCAGTACTTC
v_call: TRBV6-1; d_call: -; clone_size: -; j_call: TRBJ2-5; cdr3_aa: CASSALGLAFEETQYF; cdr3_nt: TGTGCCAGCAGTGCCCTGGGACTGGCTTTTGAGGAGACCCAGTACTTC
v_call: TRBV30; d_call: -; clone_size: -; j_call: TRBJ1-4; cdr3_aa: CAWSIGLTNEKLFF; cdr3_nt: TGTGCCTGGAGTATAGGACTGACTAATGAAAAACTGTTTTTT
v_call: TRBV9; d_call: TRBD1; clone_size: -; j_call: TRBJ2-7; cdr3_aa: CASSAPGQSYEQYF; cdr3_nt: TGTGCCAGCAGCGCCCCGGGACAGTCCTACGAGCAGTACTTC
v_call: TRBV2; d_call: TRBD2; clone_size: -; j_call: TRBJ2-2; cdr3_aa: CASSEQSGGVGELFF; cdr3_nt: TGTGCCAGCAGTGAACAAAGCGGGGGGGTCGGGGAGCTGTTTTTT
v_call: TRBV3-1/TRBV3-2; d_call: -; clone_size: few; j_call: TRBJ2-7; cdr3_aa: CASSPLRVSSYEQYF; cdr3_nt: TGTGCCAGCAGCCCTCTGAGAGTTAGCTCCTACGAGCAGTACTTC
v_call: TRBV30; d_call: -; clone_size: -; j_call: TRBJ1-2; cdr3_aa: CAWETKSAGYTF; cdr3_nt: TGTGCCTGGGAGACAAAATCGGCTGGCTACACCTTC